These 5 T cell receptor beta chains were all obtained from the same sample, sequenced in a study of immune heterogeneity within non-small cell lung tumors. A multiplex PCR containing 32 V primers and 13 J primers was used to amplify TCR beta CDR3. MiXCR, applied by TCRdb to the multiplex PCR reads, yields one record per CDR3 protein. This table has tens of thousands of distinct CDR3 sequences, 25% to 35% appearing once. Template material comprised bulk tumor genomic DNA at 550 to 650 ng per sample. Spaced far apart, several biopsies were taken from each primary tumor during surgery. Those enrolled were patients newly diagnosed with untreated non-small cell lung cancer and undergoing curative surgery. The sequencing sample was made of lung tumor tissue. These receptors all stem from a middle-aged man with non-small cell lung cancer.

This clonotype was detected a few times. The CDR3 spells CAKQTSDQKRGNEQFF. The CDR3 region has the DNA TGTGCCAAGCAGACTAGCGACCAAAAACGGGGCAATGAGCAGTTCTTC. V and J are TRBV2 and TRBJ2-1; 8 bases are a match to TRBD2. In germline, CDR1 is SNHLY, CDR2 FYNNEI. This CDR3 spans 16 amino acids. Losses at the gene ends were 10 bases for V and 6 bases for J; bases not matched to a gene: 17.

This clonotype ranks as medium-sized. The J gene is TRBJ1-2, the V gene TRBV20-1; unclear D gene. Germline CDR1 DFQATT, CDR2 SNEGSKA (reference sequence). The CDR3 has 12 residues. With 1 base removed from V and 8 bases from J, the gap between germline ends came to 11 bases. The CDR3 loop is CSARVAVGGYTF. CDR3 sequence (DNA): TGCAGTGCTAGAGTGGCGGTGGGAGGCTACACCTTC.

This clonotype was detected ten times or more. The chain couples TRBV15 to TRBJ1-5; D gene uncertain. CDR1 and CDR2 (germline): LNHNV, YYDKDF (reference sequence). The CDR3 consists of 16 residues. Trimming took 1 base from V and 2 from J, leaving 12 bases between them. This CDR3 is CATSRVLGQGNQPQHF. The CDR3 DNA reads TGTGCCACCAGCAGAGTATTAGGGCAGGGCAATCAGCCCCAGCATTTT.

A remark on this clonotype: Being one base from a much bigger clone, this may be a read error. The chain carries TRBV7-3 and TRBJ2-1; the D call may be TRBD1 or TRBD2 (5 bases each). The CDR3 spans 15 residues. The V gene's germline CDR1 is SGHTA and CDR2 FQGTGA. CDR3 loop: CVSSLVGEGHNEQFF. CDR3 DNA: TGTGTCAGCAGCTTAGTCGGCGAGGGGCACAATGAGCAGTTCTTC. The entire variable domain, with the rest obtained from reference TRBV7-3 and TRBJ2-1, is as follows: GAGVSQTPSNKVTEKGKYVELRCDPISGHTALYWYRQSLGQGPEFLIYFQGTGAADDSGLPNDRFFAVRPEGSVSTLKIQRTERGDSAVYLCVSSLVGEGHNEQFFGPGTRLTVL.

The J gene is TRBJ1-6, the V gene TRBV30; D might be TRBD1 (5 bases). Trimming cost V 1 base and J 7 bases, with 17 bases left between them. The CDR3 is made up of 16 amino acids. Germline V gives CDR1 GTSNPN, CDR2 SVGIG (reference sequence). CDR3 residues: CAWSAQPGSLNSPLHF. The CDR3 region has the DNA TGTGCCTGGAGTGCTCAACCAGGGTCTCTGAATTCACCCCTCCACTTT.